Shown below are 23 T cell receptor beta chains from a single sample sequenced in a study of spatial heterogeneity in lung cancer. Study results and limitations: Counts that tracked tumor mutation counts were those of expanded intratumoral alpha and beta TCRs.

From the 5' RACE reads, TCRdb called clonotypes with MiXCR, one entry per CDR3 protein. The profile shows roughly 10,000 distinct CDR3 sequences, 7.9% of them singletons. Antigen specificity for these receptors is unknown. Time point here: sample taken at primary tumor resection. Sequenced here: lung tumor tissue, sampled at surgery. The receptors originated from a female donor with early-stage non-small cell lung cancer.

Many counts were recorded for this clonotype. A library prepared for alpha chains yielded this beta chain as an off-target read; its size is of little meaning. This chain connects TRBV5-6 to TRBJ1-2; D gene unclear. Trimming took 3 bases from V and 7 from J, leaving 13 bases between them. Germline V lookup: CDR1 SGHDT, CDR2 YYEEEE. This CDR3 spans 13 amino acids. Written as DNA, the CDR3 is TGTGCCAGCAGCTCAGGTCGAGGCAGTGGCTACACCTTC. Protein: CASSSGRGSGYTF.

The table lists this clonotype with many counts. This beta chain is a stray sequence in a library constructed for alpha chains; its clone size is not meaningful. V gene TRBV12-3 or TRBV12-4 combines with J gene TRBJ2-1; 8 bases agree with TRBD2. The CDR3 has 11 residues. Trimming at V came to 6 bases and at J to 15 bases, leaving 7 bases not matched to a gene. The DNA of the CDR3 is TGTGCCAGCAGCCCGGGACTAGGAGTGTTCTTC. This encodes CASSPGLGVFF.

This clonotype has at least ten counts. The library was designed around alpha chains, so this beta chain is a stray read whose abundance carries little weight. CDR3 nucleotides: TGTGCCAGCAGCCGGGACAGTTACACCGGGGAGCTGTTTTTT. This sequence encodes CASSRDSYTGELFF. This chain uses TRBV5-5 with TRBJ2-2; 7 bases agree with TRBD1. V shed 4 bases, J shed 3 bases, and the junction held 3 bases outside the gene matches. The CDR3 spans 14 residues. Germline CDR1 is SGHKS and CDR2 is YYEKEE (reference sequence).

This clonotype was picked up many times. In a library made to pick up alpha chains, this beta chain is a stray read with a size that means little. The chain is built from TRBV7-2 and TRBJ1-5; D is unresolved. Trimming took 5 bases from V and 2 from J, leaving 10 bases between them. Germline CDR1 is SGHTA and CDR2 is FQGNSA. This CDR3 is built from 14 residues. The CDR3 here is CASSQRRGNQPQHF. CDR3 nucleotides: TGTGCCAGCAGCCAAAGACGTGGCAATCAGCCCCAGCATTTT.

In its sample, this clonotype was seen many times. As an off-target read in a library built for alpha chains, this beta chain has a frequency of little significance. The chain has TRBV20-1 and TRBJ2-7, with 7 bases aligning to TRBD2. Germline CDR1 is DFQATT and CDR2 is SNEGSKA (reference sequence). V gave up 5 bases and J gave up 0 bases; unmatched junction bases: 7. There are 14 residues in the CDR3. The DNA of the CDR3 is TGCAGTGCTCTCCATGGCGGGAGCTCCTACGAGCAGTACTTC. This gives the protein CSALHGGSSYEQYF.

This clonotype is medium-sized in the sample. In a library made to pick up alpha chains, this beta chain is a stray read with a size that means little. The CDR3 is CASYPMGRVGGELFF. The DNA of the CDR3 is TGTGCCAGTTACCCCATGGGCAGGGTCGGCGGGGAGCTGTTTTTT. The rearrangement links TRBV27 to TRBJ2-2; tentative D call: TRBD1 (5 bases). The germline CDR1 and CDR2 sequences are MNHEY and SMNVEV (reference sequence). Trimming cost V 9 bases and J 7 bases, with 21 bases left between them. The CDR3 is 15 residues long.

This clonotype ranks as medium-sized (0.01 to 0.1%). Within a library made for alpha chains, this beta chain is off target, and its count is uninformative. The V call is TRBV7-3, the J call TRBJ2-7; 8 bases are shared with TRBD2. The CDR3 is 14 residues long. Germline V CDR1 and CDR2: SGHTA, FQGTGA. Germline trimming cut 6 bases from V and 12 bases from J; bases unmatched to any gene: 16. CDR3 sequence: CASSPNGSGGPRYF. CDR3 bases: TGTGCCAGCAGTCCCAACGGGAGCGGGGGCCCGCGGTACTTC.

In its sample, this clonotype was seen many times. Because the library targeted alpha chains, this beta chain is an off-target read whose size means little. This chain links TRBV3-1 with TRBJ1-5; 7 bases fit TRBD1. The J segment lost 0 bases and the V segment lost 3 bases, leaving 8 bases of the junction unmatched. CDR1 is LGHDT and CDR2 is YNNKEL in the germline V gene (reference sequence). The length of the CDR3 is 17 residues. Written as DNA, the CDR3 is TGTGCCAGCAGCCAGGGACAGATCGTTTATAGCAATCAGCCCCAGCATTTT. It is translated as CASSQGQIVYSNQPQHF.

By share, this clonotype ranks as medium-sized. The library was prepared for alpha chains; this beta chain is a stray read, so its frequency means little. The chain has TRBV11-2 and TRBJ2-5, with no clear D. The CDR3 has 14 residues. V dropped 0 bases and J dropped 6 bases, with 11 bases sitting between them. Looked up from germline, CDR1 is SGHAT and CDR2 is FQNNGV. The CDR3 is CASSLDPVVKTQYF. CDR3 in DNA: TGTGCCAGCAGCTTAGATCCGGTGGTAAAGACCCAGTACTTC.

This clonotype has a count of ten or more. Since the library was made to target alpha chains, this beta chain is a stray read and its abundance is not meaningful. The chain links TRBV27 to TRBJ2-3, with TRBD1 matching over 12 bases. The V and J ends lost 6 bases and 0 bases, in that order; junction bases with no gene match: 13. Germline V gene data show CDR1 as MNHEY and CDR2 as SMNVEV (reference sequence). This CDR3 comprises 19 residues. CDR3 amino acids: CASRGTPGQGAGSTDTQYF. In nucleotides, the CDR3 is TGTGCCAGCAGAGGTACCCCGGGACAGGGGGCCGGAAGCACAGATACGCAGTATTTT.

This clonotype was observed at least ten times. Since the library was made to target alpha chains, this beta chain is a stray read and its abundance is not meaningful. This chain links TRBV20-1 with TRBJ2-7; the D is unclear. Trimming removed 5 bases at V and 2 bases at J, with 16 bases between. This CDR3 is built from 14 residues. Germline CDR1 and CDR2: DFQATT and SNEGSKA (reference sequence). DNA for the CDR3: TGCAGTGCTTCAGGCCCTTACCCCCCCTACGAGCAGTACTTC. This gives the protein CSASGPYPPYEQYF.

This clonotype was observed at least ten times. Because this beta chain is a stray read in a library intended to capture alpha chains, its abundance should not be given much weight. The genes are TRBV30 and TRBJ2-1; 9 bases map to TRBD1. V shed 3 bases and J 4 bases; nucleotides not matched to a gene: 7. The CDR3 runs 15 residues. Germline V gene data show CDR1 as GTSNPN and CDR2 as SVGIG (reference sequence). The CDR3 DNA is TGTGCCTGGAGCCTCGACAGGGGGTCTTACAATGAGCAGTTCTTC. Its translation: CAWSLDRGSYNEQFF.

This clonotype was picked up many times. This beta chain slipped into a library made for alpha chains as a stray read, so its size is not meaningful. The V gene is TRBV20-1, the J gene TRBJ1-6, with 8 bases that match TRBD1. The CDR3 consists of 17 residues. V gave up 1 base and J gave up 6 bases; unmatched junction bases: 11. The germline V gene has CDR1 DFQATT and CDR2 SNEGSKA (reference sequence). The CDR3 nucleotides are TGCAGTGCTAGAGCTGATTTGCAGGGGGCGCCTAATTCACCCCTCCACTTT. This encodes CSARADLQGAPNSPLHF.

This clonotype has ten or more counts. A library prepared for alpha chains yielded this beta chain as an off-target read; its size is of little meaning. The chain is built from TRBV5-1 and TRBJ2-1; TRBD1 matches 8 bases. The CDR3 totals 15 residues. Germline loops: CDR1 SGHRS, CDR2 YFSETQ. Trimming at V came to 4 bases and at J to 8 bases, leaving 11 bases not matched to a gene. As DNA, the CDR3 is TGCGCCAGCAGCCCGCTGACAGGGGCTGCCGATGAGCAGTTCTTC. Protein sequence: CASSPLTGAADEQFF.

The sample holds many counts of this clonotype. As an off-target read in a library built for alpha chains, this beta chain has a frequency of little significance. V is TRBV7-2 and J is TRBJ2-3, with D unresolved. Trimming stripped 3 bases from V and 5 bases from J, with 6 bases between. The CDR3 consists of 12 residues. Germline V lookup: CDR1 SGHTA, CDR2 FQGNSA. The CDR3 DNA reads TGTGCCAGCAGCTTCCCCTTAGATACGCAGTATTTT. Amino acids: CASSFPLDTQYF.

This clonotype was picked up many times. This beta chain is an unintended read in a library built for alpha chains; its size means little. The chain carries TRBV6-5 and TRBJ2-7; D is tentatively TRBD1 or TRBD2 (5 bases each). Trimming cost V 6 bases and J 2 bases, with 8 bases left between them. The CDR3 loop spans 12 amino acids. Germline CDR1 MNHEY, CDR2 SVGAGI. The CDR3 reads CASSGTTYEQYF. The CDR3 region has the DNA TGTGCCAGCAGCGGGACGACCTACGAGCAGTACTTC.

There are many counts of this clonotype. Found in a library prepared for alpha chains, this beta chain is an off-target read, and its abundance has little meaning. The chain uses TRBV5-1 and TRBJ2-2, with D perhaps matching TRBD1 (5 bases). The CDR3 loop spans 15 amino acids. Germline values: CDR1 SGHRS, CDR2 YFSETQ. V lost 4 bases to trimming and J lost 0 bases, with 10 bases between them. The CDR3 spells CASSPDTSNTGELFF. The CDR3 DNA reads as TGCGCCAGCAGCCCGGACACGTCGAACACCGGGGAGCTGTTTTTT.

The sample holds many counts of this clonotype. The library was prepared for alpha chains; this beta chain is a stray read, so its frequency means little. The V call is TRBV5-1, the J call TRBJ2-2; tentative D call: TRBD1 (6 bases). The CDR3 length is 14 residues. V dropped 1 base and J dropped 9 bases, with 13 bases sitting between them. Germline CDR1 SGHRS, CDR2 YFSETQ. The CDR3 coding sequence is TGCGCCAGCAGCTTGAATACAGGGAGAAGGGAGCTGTTTTTT. It yields the protein CASSLNTGRRELFF.

This clonotype was seen repeatedly, ten times or more. This beta chain turned up in a library designed for alpha chains; as an off-target read, its abundance says little. The chain uses TRBV6-1 and TRBJ1-6; tentatively, D is TRBD1 (6 bases). The germline V and J ends were trimmed by 3 bases and 5 bases, with 8 bases remaining between them. Germline CDR1 MNHNS, CDR2 SASEGT. This CDR3 spans 14 amino acids. The CDR3 protein is CASSDPGDNSPLHF. CDR3 sequence (DNA): TGTGCCAGCAGTGACCCAGGGGATAATTCACCCCTCCACTTT.

In this sample, this clonotype turned up many times. This beta chain lies outside the target of a library built for alpha chains; its clone size means little. This chain links TRBV12-3 or TRBV12-4 with TRBJ2-2; the D call may be TRBD1 or TRBD2 (5 bases each). Trimming removed 2 bases at V and 7 bases at J, with 14 bases between. This CDR3 is built from 15 residues. CDR3 sequence: CASSLKVGASGELFF. CDR3 nucleotide sequence: TGTGCCAGCAGTTTAAAGGTCGGGGCGAGCGGGGAGCTGTTTTTT.

This clonotype is categorized as medium-sized. Germline and junction disagree at one end, which may indicate a read error. In a library made to pick up alpha chains, this beta chain is a stray read with a size that means little. V and J are TRBV12-3 or TRBV12-4 and TRBJ1-6; TRBD1 might be the D (5 bases). CDR3 length: 14 amino acids. The CDR3, as DNA: TGTGCCAGCAGCTTAGGCGCAGGGAATTCACCCCTCCACTTT. Translation gives CASSLGAGNSPLHF.

This clonotype occurred a few times. For a library built for alpha chains, this beta chain is a stray read; little rests on its size. The chain links TRBV27 to TRBJ2-2, with TRBD2 as a possible D gene (5 bases). This CDR3 has 14 residues. Germline values: CDR1 MNHEY, CDR2 SMNVEV (reference sequence). V was clipped by 7 bases and J by 4 bases, with 13 bases between them. The CDR3 DNA sequence: TGTGCCAGCAAGTTCCGGGAACCCACCGGGGAGCTGTTTTTT. It encodes CASKFREPTGELFF.

This clonotype was seen at least ten times. This beta chain represents an off-target read in a library built for alpha chains; its size is of limited meaning. V is TRBV7-2 and J is TRBJ2-3; 11 bases fit TRBD2. The V segment lost 7 bases and the J segment 3 bases; nucleotides outside the gene matches: 6. Germline assignment: CDR1 SGHTA and CDR2 FQGNSA. This CDR3 contains 15 residues. The CDR3 protein is CASNLAGGITDTQYF. CDR3 in DNA: TGTGCCAGCAACCTAGCGGGGGGAATTACAGATACGCAGTATTTT.